Ten or more counts support the clone carrying this T cell receptor (beta chain). As yet, its antigen is unknown. Selection for sequencing was limited to patients who had shown CD8+CD57+ cell expansion by flow cytometry. Each of the patients presented with severe acquired aplastic anemia. The germline V gene has CDR1 SNHLY and CDR2 FYNNEI. V lost 8 bases, J lost 8 bases, and 5 bases stayed unmatched. The CDR3 has 12 amino acids. This entry belongs to a study of CD8+CD57+ T cells in acquired aplastic anemia. Turning to the study itself: Each DNA sample taken from sorted CD4+ and CD8+ cells came to around 3.4 ug on average.

Genomic DNA acted as the template from which TCR beta VDJ combination and CDR3 sequence profiling were carried out. TCRdb itself ran the reads through MiXCR, one entry per CDR3 protein. The data hold under 200,000 distinct CDR3 sequences, with under 50% observed a single time. General study findings and limits: Common to patients and controls were twenty-nine CD8+ CDR3 sequences.

The V call is TRBV2, the J call TRBJ1-2, with TRBD1 matching 10 bases. The receptor was isolated from a human donor with aplastic anemia. The sequencing input was sorted CD4+, CD8+, or CD8+CD57+ T cells (not recorded which) from PBMCs. The CDR3 spells CASFRDRGGYTF. CDR3 coding DNA: TGTGCCAGCTTCCGGGACAGGGGAGGCTACACCTTC.